The 6 T cell receptor beta chains given below trace back to one sample, sequenced in a study of radiotherapy plus CTLA-4 blockade in lung cancer. Profiling relied on immunoSEQ multiplex PCR, and the TCRdb table lists in-frame clones only, not all of them. The sample includes roughly 45,000 clones, around 63% of them seen just once. Sequenced material: peripheral blood, taken from a patient treated with radiotherapy plus ipilimumab. All receptors derive from a human donor with non-small cell lung cancer who had a partial response to radiotherapy plus ipilimumab.

The CDR3 loop reads CSAQLVDTQYF. CDR3 sequence (DNA): TGCAGTGCCCAACTAGTAGATACGCAGTATTTT. The chain has TRBV20-1 and TRBJ2-3; D perhaps matches TRBD2 (5 bases). V was trimmed by 6 bases and J by 5 bases, leaving 9 bases between them. The CDR3 contains 11 residues. CDR1 is DFQATT, CDR2 SNEGSKA, per germline (reference sequence).

The gene calls are TRBV5-1 and TRBJ2-6, with 12 bases fitting TRBD1. The CDR3 contains 17 residues. Germline trimming cut 2 bases from V and 2 bases from J; bases unmatched to any gene: 2. The germline V gene has CDR1 SGHRS and CDR2 YFSETQ. For the CDR3, the DNA is TGCGCCAGCAGCTTAGGGACAGGGGGCGCTGGGGCCAACGTCCTGACTTTC. As protein: CASSLGTGGAGANVLTF. Supplemented by reference TRBV5-1 and TRBJ2-6, the full variable domain reads KAGVTQTPRYLIKTRGQQVTLSCSPISGHRSVSWYQQTPGQGLQFLFEYFSETQRNKGNFPGRFSGRQFSNSRSEMNVSTLELGDSALYLCASSLGTGGAGANVLTFGAGSRLTVL.

The chain combines TRBV19 with TRBJ2-3, with 10 bases lining up with TRBD2. The CDR3 runs 17 residues. V shed 1 base and J 3 bases; nucleotides not matched to a gene: 7. The germline V gene encodes CDR1 LNHDA and CDR2 SQIVND (reference sequence). In nucleotides, the CDR3 is TGTGCCAGTAGTATAGGGGGGACTAGCGTCGGTACAGATACGCAGTATTTT. This codes for CASSIGGTSVGTDTQYF.

This chain joins TRBV6-5 and TRBJ2-5; D gene unclear. This CDR3 has 14 residues. V lost 2 bases, J lost 1 base, and 8 bases lay in between. Germline V gene data show CDR1 as MNHEY and CDR2 as SVGAGI. Here the CDR3 DNA reads TGTGCCAGCAGTTACGACTTAGTCCAAGAGACCCAGTACTTC. Amino acids: CASSYDLVQETQYF.

This clone has only one observation. The rearrangement joins TRBV7-9 to TRBJ2-7; the match to TRBD1 covers 7 bases. This CDR3 comprises 15 residues. J was trimmed by 4 bases and V by 5 bases; bases with no gene match: 11. Germline CDR1 SEHNR, CDR2 FQNEAQ (reference sequence). For the CDR3, the DNA is TGTGCCAGCAGCCCCCGACCGGGACAGCCGTACGAGCAGTACTTC. Protein product: CASSPRPGQPYEQYF.

This clone was detected only a few times. This rearrangement joins TRBV6-5 to TRBJ2-7; 7 positions agree with TRBD2. V dropped 5 bases and J dropped 3; count of bases not matched to a gene: 7. Germline lookup yields CDR1 MNHEY and CDR2 SVGAGI. The CDR3 is 14 residues long. The CDR3 here is CASSNSGPNYEQYF. CDR3 DNA: TGTGCCAGCAGTAATAGCGGGCCAAACTACGAGCAGTACTTC.